This T cell receptor beta chain emerged from a study of control samples from healthy donors and cancer patients. Trimming stripped 4 bases from V and 3 bases from J, with 13 bases between. The germline V gene has CDR1 SGHNT and CDR2 YYREEE (reference sequence). The CDR3 spans 14 residues. This clone was seen only once. Assay used: immunoSEQ multiplex PCR; TCRdb lists only in-frame clones, some missing. The sample includes some 150,000 clones, about 90% of them seen just once. This chain uses TRBV5-4 with TRBJ2-5; D uncertain. The clonotype comes from a man aged 18 to 35 in good health. The specimen sequenced was blood. For the CDR3, the DNA is TGTGCCAGCAGCACCCAGACTGGTGAAGAGACCCAGTACTTC. This encodes CASSTQTGEETQYF. The full variable domain, its missing parts supplied by reference TRBV5-4 and TRBJ2-5, is ETGVTQSPTHLIKTRGQQVTLRCSSQSGHNTVSWYQQALGQGPQFIFQYYREEENGRGNFPPRFSGLQFPNYSSELNVNALELDDSALYLCASSTQTGEETQYFGPGTRLLVL.